Detailed here is one T cell receptor beta chain. It has no known antigen specificity. Base qualities are not provided; no much larger clone lies one nucleotide away. V trim: 10 bases; J trim: 6 bases; unmatched bases: 14. Based on the germline V gene, the CDR1 and CDR2 sequences are MDHEN and SYDVKM. The CDR3 goes from the cysteine to the phenylalanine over 14 residues. Only the CDR3 portion is preserved as DNA: 42 bases, with reading frame beginning at the first base. Library prep was done by 5' RACE. The data were produced on an Illumina HiSeq 2500. The second PCR ran for about 7 to 11 cycles and used a J-beta primer mix along with a sample-barcoded 5' primer. A template-switch 5' adaptor carrying 12 random nucleotides introduced a unique molecular identifier onto each TCR beta cDNA molecule. At least 3 million CDR3-containing paired-end reads were obtained from each sample. First-strand cDNA was synthesized from all RNA with the Mint cDNA synthesis kit, primed by a TRBC-specific oligonucleotide. All cDNA was treated with uracil-DNA glycosylase and then went through a first 18-cycle PCR with the universal primers M1SS and BC2_uni_R. The authors' analysis ran thus. Each sample was normalized by randomly selecting 1 million high-quality reads, each carrying a distinct molecular identifier. Reads with shared molecular identifiers were discarded instead of being binned into consensus sequences. CDR3 identification, clonotype clustering and error correction used MiTCR with a Q25 quality threshold and the strictest error-elimination algorithm. A nonparametric unseen species model with Euler transformation was used to estimate lower-bound total TCR beta diversity. TCRdb reprocessing: public reads trimmed at Q25 with fastp, clones called with MiXCR, in-frame beta chains kept. Each record represents a unique CDR3 protein, reported with the most common genes and DNA among its rows. None of the V and J calls come from the authors' own analysis; TCRdb made them. This sample is represented by approximately 770,000 distinct CDR3 sequences; 55% to 70% of them were singletons. Clones ranked in the top ten supply around 20% of the sample.

These data are taken from a study of blood T cells in healthy people across ages (dated by TCRdb to about 2015). Regarding the research as a whole: Template switching captured roughly one uniquely barcoded TCR beta cDNA molecule per two T cells in model experiments. To track age-related changes in TCR beta repertoire diversity, the study relied on deep sequencing normalized with unique cDNA molecular identifiers. Four age groups were formed from the donors: young (average approximately 15 years), middle-aged (approximately 42), aged (about 62) and long-lived (82). To avoid experimental bias, donors of different ages were spread randomly across the sequencing lanes. Using the same blood draw, the study looked at two additional independent replicas of 1 million unique cDNA reads for two donors, one aged 18 to 30 and the other aged 80 or older.

What the authors observed across the whole study: There was a strong correlation between observed TCR beta diversity and the percentage of naive T cells measured by flow cytometry. Because donor CMV infection status was unknown, age-related changes in expanded clonotypes were potentially confounded. Since profiling was done on bulk unsorted PBMCs, naive and antigen-experienced compartments could not be conclusively compared. Observed TCR beta diversity per million T cells fell roughly linearly with age, and a significant reduction was already apparent by age around 40. Estimates of total diversity based on one million sequenced T cells were regarded as lower bounds and as underestimates. The long-lived group showed more naive CD4+ T cells, fewer expanded clones and increased TCR diversity than the aged group, suggesting age selection.

The donors were 40 or so Caucasian individuals from Russia, aged roughly 6 to 90 years, who were systemically healthy. Each donor gave about 11 milliliters of peripheral blood, drawn into EDTA-treated Vacutainer tubes. PBMCs were isolated by Ficoll-Paque density-gradient centrifugation, with at least 7 million obtained per sample. Total RNA, at least 6 micrograms per sample, was extracted from PBMCs with Trizol reagent. For every donor, an aliquot of PBMCs went through flow cytometry to measure the percentages of naive CD45RAhigh/CD27high T cells. The sequence joins TRBV28 to TRBJ2-7; 8 junctional bases match TRBD2. This TCR derives from a man aged 25 to 40 in good health. Sequenced: blood. The CDR3 protein sequence reads: CAITRGGMVSEQYF. The nucleotides read TGTGCCATTACCCGGGGGGGAATGGTGTCCGAGCAGTACTTC.